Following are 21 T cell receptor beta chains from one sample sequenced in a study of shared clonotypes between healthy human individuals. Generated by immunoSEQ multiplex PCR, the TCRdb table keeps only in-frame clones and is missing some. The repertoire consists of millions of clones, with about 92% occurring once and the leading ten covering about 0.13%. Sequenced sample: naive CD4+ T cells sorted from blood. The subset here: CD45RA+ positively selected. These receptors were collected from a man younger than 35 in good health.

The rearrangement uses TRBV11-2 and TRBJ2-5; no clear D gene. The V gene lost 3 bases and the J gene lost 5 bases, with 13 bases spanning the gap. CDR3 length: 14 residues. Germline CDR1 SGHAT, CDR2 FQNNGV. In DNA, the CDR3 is TGTGCCAGCAGCTTGGTAGGGTTGGGGGAGACCCAGTACTTC. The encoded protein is CASSLVGLGETQYF.

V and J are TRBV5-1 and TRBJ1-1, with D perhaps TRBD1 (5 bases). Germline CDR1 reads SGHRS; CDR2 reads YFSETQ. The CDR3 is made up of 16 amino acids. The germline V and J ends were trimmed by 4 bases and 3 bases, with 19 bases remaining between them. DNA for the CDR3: TGCGCCAGCAGCCCACTAGGTGGGGGAACCTACACTGAAGCTTTCTTT. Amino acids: CASSPLGGGTYTEAFF.

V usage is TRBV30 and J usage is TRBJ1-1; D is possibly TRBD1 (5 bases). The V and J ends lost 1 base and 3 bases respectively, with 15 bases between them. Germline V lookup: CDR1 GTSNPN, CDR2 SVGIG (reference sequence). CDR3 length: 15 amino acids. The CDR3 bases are TGTGCCTGGAGTGCCGCCTGGGTGGGGGACACTGAAGCTTTCTTT. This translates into CAWSAAWVGDTEAFF.

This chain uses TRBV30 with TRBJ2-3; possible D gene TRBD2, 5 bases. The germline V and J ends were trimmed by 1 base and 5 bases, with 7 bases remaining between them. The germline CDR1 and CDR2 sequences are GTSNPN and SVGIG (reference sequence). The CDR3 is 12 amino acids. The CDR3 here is CAWSGSGDTQYF. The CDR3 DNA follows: TGTGCCTGGAGTGGGAGCGGAGATACGCAGTATTTT.

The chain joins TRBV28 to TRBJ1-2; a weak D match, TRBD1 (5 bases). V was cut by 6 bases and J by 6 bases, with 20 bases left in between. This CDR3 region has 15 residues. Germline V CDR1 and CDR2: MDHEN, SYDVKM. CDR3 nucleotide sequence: TGTGCCAGCAGCAAGGGGCAGGTCAGGGATAATGGCTACACCTTC. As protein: CASSKGQVRDNGYTF.

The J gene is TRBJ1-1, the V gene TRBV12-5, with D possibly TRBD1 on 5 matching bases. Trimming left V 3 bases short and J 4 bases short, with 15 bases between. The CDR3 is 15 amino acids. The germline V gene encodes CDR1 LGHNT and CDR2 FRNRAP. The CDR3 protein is CASGFFRGGSTEAFF. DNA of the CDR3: TGTGCTAGTGGTTTCTTCCGGGGGGGGAGCACTGAAGCTTTCTTT.

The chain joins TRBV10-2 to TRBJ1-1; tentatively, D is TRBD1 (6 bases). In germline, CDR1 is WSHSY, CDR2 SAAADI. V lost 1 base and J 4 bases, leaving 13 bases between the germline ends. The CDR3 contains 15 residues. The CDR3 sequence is CASSELRGVGTEAFF. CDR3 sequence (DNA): TGCGCCAGCAGTGAGTTAAGGGGGGTGGGCACTGAAGCTTTCTTT.

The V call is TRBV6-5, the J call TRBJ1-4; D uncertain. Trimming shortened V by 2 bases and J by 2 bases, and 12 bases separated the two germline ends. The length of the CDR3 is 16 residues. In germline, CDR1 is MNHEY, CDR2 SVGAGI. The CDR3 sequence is CASSYTRAPTNEKLFF. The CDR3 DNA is TGTGCCAGCAGTTACACGAGGGCCCCGACTAATGAAAAACTGTTTTTT.

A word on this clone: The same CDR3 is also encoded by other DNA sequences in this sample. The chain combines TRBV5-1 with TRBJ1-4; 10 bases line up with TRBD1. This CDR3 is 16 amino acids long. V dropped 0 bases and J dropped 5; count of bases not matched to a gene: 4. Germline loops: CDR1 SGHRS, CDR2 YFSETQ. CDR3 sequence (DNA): TGCGCCAGCAGCTTGGGGCCGGGACAGGGGAATGAAAAACTGTTTTTT. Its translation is CASSLGPGQGNEKLFF. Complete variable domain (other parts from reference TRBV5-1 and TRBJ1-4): KAGVTQTPRYLIKTRGQQVTLSCSPISGHRSVSWYQQTPGQGLQFLFEYFSETQRNKGNFPGRFSGRQFSNSRSEMNVSTLELGDSALYLCASSLGPGQGNEKLFFGSGTQLSVL.

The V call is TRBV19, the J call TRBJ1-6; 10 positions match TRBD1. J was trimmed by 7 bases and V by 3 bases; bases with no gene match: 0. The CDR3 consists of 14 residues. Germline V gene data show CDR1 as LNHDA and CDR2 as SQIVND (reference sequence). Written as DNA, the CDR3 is TGTGCCAGTAGTATGGGACAGGGGAATTCACCCCTCCACTTT. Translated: CASSMGQGNSPLHF.

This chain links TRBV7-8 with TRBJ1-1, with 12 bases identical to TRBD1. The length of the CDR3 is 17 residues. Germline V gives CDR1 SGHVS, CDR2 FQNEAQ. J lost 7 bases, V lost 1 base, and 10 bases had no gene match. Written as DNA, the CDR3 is TGTGCCAGCAGCTTAGGAGGGGGGGACAGGGGGCCGAGTGAAGCTTTCTTT. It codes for CASSLGGGDRGPSEAFF.

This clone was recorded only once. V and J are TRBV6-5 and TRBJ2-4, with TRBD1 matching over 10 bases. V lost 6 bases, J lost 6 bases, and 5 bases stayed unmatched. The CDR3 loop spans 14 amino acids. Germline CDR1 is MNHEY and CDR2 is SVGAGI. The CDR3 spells CASRLGQGINIQYF. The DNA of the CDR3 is TGTGCCAGCAGATTGGGACAGGGGATAAACATTCAGTACTTC.

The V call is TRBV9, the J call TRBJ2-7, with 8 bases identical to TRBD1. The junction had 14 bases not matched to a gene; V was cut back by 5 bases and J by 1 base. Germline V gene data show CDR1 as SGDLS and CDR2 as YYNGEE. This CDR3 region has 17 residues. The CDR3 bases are TGTGCCAGCAGTTCGACAGGGGTGGGGCTAGGATCCTACGAGCAGTACTTC. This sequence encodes CASSSTGVGLGSYEQYF.

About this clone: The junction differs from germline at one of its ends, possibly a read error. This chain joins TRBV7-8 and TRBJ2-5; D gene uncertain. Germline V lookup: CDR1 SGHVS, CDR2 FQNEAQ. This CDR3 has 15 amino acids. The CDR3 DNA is TGTGCCAGCAGCCCTCAATGGGTCGGAAGAGAGGCCCAGTACTTC. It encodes CASSPQWVGREAQYF.

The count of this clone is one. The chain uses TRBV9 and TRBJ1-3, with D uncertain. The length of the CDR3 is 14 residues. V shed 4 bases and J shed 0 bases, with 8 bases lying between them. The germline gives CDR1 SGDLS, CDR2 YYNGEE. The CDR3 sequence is CASSIQDSGNTIYF. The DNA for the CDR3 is TGTGCCAGCAGCATTCAAGACTCTGGAAACACCATATATTTT.

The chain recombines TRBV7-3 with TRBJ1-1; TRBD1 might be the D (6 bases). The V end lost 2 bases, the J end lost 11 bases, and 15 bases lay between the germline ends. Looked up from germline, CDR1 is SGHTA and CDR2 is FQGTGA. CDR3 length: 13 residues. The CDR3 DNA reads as TGTGCCAGCAGCTTAGAGGCAGGGGAAAGGGCTTTCTTT. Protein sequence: CASSLEAGERAFF.

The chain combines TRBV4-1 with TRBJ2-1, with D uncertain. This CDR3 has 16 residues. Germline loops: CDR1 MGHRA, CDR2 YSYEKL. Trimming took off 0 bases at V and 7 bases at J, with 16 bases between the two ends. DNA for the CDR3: TGCGCCAGCAGCCAAGATGCGCCTCCCCAAGTGAATGAGCAGTTCTTC. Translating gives CASSQDAPPQVNEQFF.

Written as DNA, the CDR3 is TGTGCCAGCGAAGCTCTTGCAAGCTACGAGCAGTACTTC. It is translated as CASEALASYEQYF. The chain couples TRBV6-1 to TRBJ2-7; D gene ambiguous. V lost 8 bases and J lost 3, with 14 bases in between. The V gene's germline CDR1 is MNHNS and CDR2 SASEGT. The CDR3 contains 13 residues.

CDR3 sequence reads: CASSLDYGTDTQYF. In nucleotides, the CDR3 is TGTGCCAGCAGCTTAGATTACGGCACAGATACGCAGTATTTT. This chain connects TRBV11-2 to TRBJ2-3; D ambiguous. With 0 bases removed from V and 1 base from J, the gap between germline ends came to 5 bases. Germline CDR1 SGHAT, CDR2 FQNNGV. This CDR3 comprises 14 residues.

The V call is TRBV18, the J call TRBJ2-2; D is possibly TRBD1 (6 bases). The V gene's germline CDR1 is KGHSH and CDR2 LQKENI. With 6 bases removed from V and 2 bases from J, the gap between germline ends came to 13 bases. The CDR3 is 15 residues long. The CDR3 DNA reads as TGTGCCAGCTCTCAACAGGGAACAAACACCGGGGAGCTGTTTTTT. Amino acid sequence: CASSQQGTNTGELFF. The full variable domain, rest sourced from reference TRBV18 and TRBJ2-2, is NAGVMQNPRHLVRRRGQEARLRCSPMKGHSHVYWYRQLPEEGLKFMVYLQKENIIDESGMPKERFSAEFPKEGPSILRIQQVVRGDSAAYFCASSQQGTNTGELFFGEGSRLTVL.

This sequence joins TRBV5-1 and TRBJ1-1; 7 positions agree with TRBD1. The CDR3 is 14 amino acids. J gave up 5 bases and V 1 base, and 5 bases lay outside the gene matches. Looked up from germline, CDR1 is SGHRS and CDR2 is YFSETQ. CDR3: CASSLLGGKTEAFF. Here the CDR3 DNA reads TGCGCCAGCAGCTTGTTAGGGGGCAAGACTGAAGCTTTCTTT.